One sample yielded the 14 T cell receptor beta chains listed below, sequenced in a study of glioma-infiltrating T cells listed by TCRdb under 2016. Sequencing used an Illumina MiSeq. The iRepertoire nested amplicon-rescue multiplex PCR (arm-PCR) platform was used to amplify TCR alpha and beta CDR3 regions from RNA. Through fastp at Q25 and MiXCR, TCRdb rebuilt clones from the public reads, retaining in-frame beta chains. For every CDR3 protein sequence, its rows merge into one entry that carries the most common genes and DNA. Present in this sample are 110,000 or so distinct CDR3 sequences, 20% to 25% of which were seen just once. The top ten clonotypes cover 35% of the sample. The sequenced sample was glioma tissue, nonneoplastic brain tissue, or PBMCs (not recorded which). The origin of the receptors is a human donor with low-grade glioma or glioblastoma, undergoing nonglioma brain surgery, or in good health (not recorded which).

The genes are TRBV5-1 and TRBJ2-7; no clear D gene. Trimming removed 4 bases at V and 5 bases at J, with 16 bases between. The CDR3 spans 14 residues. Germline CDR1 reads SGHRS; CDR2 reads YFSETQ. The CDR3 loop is CASSLQTRTDEQYF. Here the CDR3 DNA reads TGCGCCAGCAGCCTTCAGACCCGAACCGACGAGCAGTACTTC.

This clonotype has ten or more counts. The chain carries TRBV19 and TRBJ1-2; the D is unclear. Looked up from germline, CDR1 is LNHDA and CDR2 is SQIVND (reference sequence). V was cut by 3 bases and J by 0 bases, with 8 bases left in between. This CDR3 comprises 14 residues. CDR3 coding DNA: TGTGCCAGTAGTATGGGCACCTCTAACTATGGCTACACCTTC. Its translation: CASSMGTSNYGYTF.

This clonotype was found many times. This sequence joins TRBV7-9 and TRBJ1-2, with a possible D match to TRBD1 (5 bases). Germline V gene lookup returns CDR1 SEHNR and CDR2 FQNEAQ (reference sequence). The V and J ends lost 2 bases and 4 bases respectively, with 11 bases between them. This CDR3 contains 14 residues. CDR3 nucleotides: TGTGCCAGCAGCTTAAGGGACCCCAGCTATGGCTACACCTTC. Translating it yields CASSLRDPSYGYTF.

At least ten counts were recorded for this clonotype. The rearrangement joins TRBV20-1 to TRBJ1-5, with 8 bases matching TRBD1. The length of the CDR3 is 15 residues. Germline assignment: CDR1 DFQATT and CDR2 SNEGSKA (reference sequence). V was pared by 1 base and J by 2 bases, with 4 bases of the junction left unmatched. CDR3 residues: CSARVLDRGNQPQHF. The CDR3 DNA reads TGCAGTGCTAGAGTTTTGGACAGGGGCAATCAGCCCCAGCATTTT.

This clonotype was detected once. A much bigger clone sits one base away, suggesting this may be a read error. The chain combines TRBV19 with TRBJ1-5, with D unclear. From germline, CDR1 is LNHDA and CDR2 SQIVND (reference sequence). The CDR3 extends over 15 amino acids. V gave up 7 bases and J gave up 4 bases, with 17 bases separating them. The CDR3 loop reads CASTEIGPRNQPQHF. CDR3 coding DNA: TGTGCCAGTACAGAGATTGGTCCTAGGAATCAGCCCCAGCATTTT.

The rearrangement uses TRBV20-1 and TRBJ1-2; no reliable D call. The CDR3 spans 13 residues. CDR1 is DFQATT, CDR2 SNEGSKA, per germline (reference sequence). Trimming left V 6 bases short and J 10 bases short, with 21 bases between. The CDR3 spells CSANSLGFYNYTF. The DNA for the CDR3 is TGCAGTGCCAACAGCTTAGGATTCTATAACTACACCTTC.

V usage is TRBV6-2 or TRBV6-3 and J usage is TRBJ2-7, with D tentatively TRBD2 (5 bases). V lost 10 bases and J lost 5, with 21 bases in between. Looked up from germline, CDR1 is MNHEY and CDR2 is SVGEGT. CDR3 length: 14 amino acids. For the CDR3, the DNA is TGTGCCACCACCGGTCCGGGTGACTACAACGAGCAGTACTTC. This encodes CATTGPGDYNEQYF.

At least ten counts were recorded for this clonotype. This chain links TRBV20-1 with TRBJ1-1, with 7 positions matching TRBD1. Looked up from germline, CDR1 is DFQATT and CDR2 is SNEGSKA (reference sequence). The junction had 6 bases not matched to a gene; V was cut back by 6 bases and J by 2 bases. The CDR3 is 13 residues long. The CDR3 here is CSARGAFNTEAFF. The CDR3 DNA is TGCAGTGCCAGGGGGGCGTTTAACACTGAAGCTTTCTTT.

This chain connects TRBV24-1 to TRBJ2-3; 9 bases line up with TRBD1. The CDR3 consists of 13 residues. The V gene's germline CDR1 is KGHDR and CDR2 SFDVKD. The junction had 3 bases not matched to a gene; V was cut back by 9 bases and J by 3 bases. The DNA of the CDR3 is TGTGCCACCGGACAGGGGAAGACAGATACGCAGTATTTT. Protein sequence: CATGQGKTDTQYF.

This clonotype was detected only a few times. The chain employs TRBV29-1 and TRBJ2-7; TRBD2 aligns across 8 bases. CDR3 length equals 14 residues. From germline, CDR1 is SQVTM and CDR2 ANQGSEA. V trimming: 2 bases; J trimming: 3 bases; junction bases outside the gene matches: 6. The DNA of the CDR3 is TGCAGCGTTGAACCTAGCGGGTCCCGCTACGAGCAGTACTTC. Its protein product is CSVEPSGSRYEQYF.

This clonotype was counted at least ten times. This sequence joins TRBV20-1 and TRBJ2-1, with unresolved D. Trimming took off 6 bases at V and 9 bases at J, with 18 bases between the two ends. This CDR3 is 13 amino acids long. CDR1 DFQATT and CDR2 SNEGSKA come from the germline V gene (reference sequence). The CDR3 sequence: CSAPEVLVGEQFF. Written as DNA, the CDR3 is TGCAGTGCGCCCGAGGTGCTAGTGGGTGAGCAGTTCTTC.

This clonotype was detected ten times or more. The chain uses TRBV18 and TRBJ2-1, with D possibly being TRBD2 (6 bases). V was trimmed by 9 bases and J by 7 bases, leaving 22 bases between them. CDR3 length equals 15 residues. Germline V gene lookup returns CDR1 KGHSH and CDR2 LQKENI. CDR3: CASSRRRGIRNEQFF. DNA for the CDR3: TGTGCCAGTTCCAGGAGGAGGGGAATCCGGAATGAGCAGTTCTTC.

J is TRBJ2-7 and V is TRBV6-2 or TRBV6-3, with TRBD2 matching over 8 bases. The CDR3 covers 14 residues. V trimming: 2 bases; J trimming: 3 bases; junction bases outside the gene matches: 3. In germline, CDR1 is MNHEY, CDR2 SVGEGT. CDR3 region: CASSYQGLVYEQYF. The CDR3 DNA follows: TGTGCCAGCAGTTACCAGGGACTAGTCTACGAGCAGTACTTC.

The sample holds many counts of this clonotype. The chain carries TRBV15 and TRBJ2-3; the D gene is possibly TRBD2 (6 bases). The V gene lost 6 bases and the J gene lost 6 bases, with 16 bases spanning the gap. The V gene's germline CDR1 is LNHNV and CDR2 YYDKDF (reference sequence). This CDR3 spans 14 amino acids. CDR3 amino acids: CATRVAAKGDTQYF. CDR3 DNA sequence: TGTGCCACCAGGGTAGCGGCCAAAGGGGATACGCAGTATTTT.